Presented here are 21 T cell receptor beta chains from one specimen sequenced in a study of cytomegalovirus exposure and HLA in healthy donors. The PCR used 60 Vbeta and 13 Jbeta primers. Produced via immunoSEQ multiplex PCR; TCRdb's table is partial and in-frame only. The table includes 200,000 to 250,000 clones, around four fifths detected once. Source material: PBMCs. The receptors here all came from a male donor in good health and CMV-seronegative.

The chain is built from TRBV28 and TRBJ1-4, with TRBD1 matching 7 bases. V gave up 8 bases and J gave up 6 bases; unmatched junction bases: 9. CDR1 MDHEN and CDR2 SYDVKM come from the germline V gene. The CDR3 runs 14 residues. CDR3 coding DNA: TGTGCCAGCCGCGACCGGGACAGACATGAAAAACTGTTTTTT. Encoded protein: CASRDRDRHEKLFF.

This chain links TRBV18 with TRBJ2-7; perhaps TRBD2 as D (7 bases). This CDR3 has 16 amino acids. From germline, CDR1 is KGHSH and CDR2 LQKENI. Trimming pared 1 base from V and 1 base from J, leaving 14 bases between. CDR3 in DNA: TGTGCCAGCTCACCACGGGGGGGGCCCAAGTCCTACGAGCAGTACTTC. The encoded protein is CASSPRGGPKSYEQYF. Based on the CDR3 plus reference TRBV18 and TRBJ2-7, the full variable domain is NAGVMQNPRHLVRRRGQEARLRCSPMKGHSHVYWYRQLPEEGLKFMVYLQKENIIDESGMPKERFSAEFPKEGPSILRIQQVVRGDSAAYFCASSPRGGPKSYEQYFGPGTRLTVT.

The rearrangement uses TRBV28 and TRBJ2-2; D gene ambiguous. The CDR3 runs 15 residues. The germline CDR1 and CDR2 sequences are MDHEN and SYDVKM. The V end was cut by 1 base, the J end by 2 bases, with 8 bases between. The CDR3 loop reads CASSLLRDNTGELFF. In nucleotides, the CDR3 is TGTGCCAGCAGTTTATTGCGCGATAACACCGGGGAGCTGTTTTTT.

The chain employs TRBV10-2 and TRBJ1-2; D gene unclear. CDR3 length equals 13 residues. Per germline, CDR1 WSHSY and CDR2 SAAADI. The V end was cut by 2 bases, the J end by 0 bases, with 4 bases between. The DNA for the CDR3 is TGCGCCAGCAGTGAGGTCTCTAACTATGGCTACACCTTC. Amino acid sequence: CASSEVSNYGYTF.

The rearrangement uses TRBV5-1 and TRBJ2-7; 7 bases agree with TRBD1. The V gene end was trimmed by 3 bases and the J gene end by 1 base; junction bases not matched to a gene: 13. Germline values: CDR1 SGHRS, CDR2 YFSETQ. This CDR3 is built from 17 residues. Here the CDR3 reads CASSWGVGGIDSYEQYF. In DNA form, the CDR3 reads TGCGCCAGCAGCTGGGGCGTAGGGGGCATTGATTCCTACGAGCAGTACTTC. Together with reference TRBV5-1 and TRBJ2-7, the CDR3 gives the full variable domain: KAGVTQTPRYLIKTRGQQVTLSCSPISGHRSVSWYQQTPGQGLQFLFEYFSETQRNKGNFPGRFSGRQFSNSRSEMNVSTLELGDSALYLCASSWGVGGIDSYEQYFGPGTRLTVT.

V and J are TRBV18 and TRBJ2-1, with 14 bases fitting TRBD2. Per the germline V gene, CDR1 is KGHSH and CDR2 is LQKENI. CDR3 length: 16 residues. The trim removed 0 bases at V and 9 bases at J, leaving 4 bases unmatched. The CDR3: CASSPPGLAGGVEQFF. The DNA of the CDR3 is TGTGCCAGCTCACCACCTGGACTAGCGGGAGGAGTTGAGCAGTTCTTC.

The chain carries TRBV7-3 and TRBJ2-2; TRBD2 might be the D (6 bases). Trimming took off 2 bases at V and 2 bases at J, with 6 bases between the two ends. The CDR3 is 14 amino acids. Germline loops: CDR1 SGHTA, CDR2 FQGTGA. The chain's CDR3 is CASSLAGNTGELFF. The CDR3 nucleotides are TGTGCCAGCAGCTTAGCGGGAAACACCGGGGAGCTGTTTTTT.

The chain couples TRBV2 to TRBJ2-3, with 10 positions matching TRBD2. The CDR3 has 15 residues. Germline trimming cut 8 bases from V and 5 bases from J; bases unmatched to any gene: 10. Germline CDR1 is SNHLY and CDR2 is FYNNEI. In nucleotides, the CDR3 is TGTGCCAGCGCCCCCCTAGCGGGAGATTTAGATACGCAGTATTTT. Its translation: CASAPLAGDLDTQYF.

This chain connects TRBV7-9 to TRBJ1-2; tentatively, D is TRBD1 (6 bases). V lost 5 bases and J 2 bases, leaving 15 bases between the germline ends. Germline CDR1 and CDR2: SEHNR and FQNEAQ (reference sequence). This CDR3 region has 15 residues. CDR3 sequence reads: CASSLGQSLNYGYTF. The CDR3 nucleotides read TGTGCCAGCAGCCTCGGACAGAGTCTAAACTATGGCTACACCTTC. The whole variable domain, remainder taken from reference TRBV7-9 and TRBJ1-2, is DTGVSQNPRHKITKRGQNVTFRCDPISEHNRLYWYRQTLGQGPEFLTYFQNEAQLEKSRLLSDRFSAERPKGSFSTLEIQRTEQGDSAMYLCASSLGQSLNYGYTFGSGTRLTVV.

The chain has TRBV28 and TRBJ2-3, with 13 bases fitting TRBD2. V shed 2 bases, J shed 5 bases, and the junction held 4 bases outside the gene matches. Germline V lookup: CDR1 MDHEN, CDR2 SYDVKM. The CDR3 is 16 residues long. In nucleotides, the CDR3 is TGTGCCAGCAGTTTACGGACTAGCGGGAGCCAAGATACGCAGTATTTT. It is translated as CASSLRTSGSQDTQYF. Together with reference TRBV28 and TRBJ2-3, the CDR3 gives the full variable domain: DVKVTQSSRYLVKRTGEKVFLECVQDMDHENMFWYRQDPGLGLRLIYFSYDVKMKEKGDIPEGYSVSREKKERFSLILESASTNQTSMYLCASSLRTSGSQDTQYFGPGTRLTVL.

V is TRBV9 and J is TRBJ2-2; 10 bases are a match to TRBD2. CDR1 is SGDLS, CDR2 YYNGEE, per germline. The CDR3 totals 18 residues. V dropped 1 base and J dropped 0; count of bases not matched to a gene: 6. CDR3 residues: CASSVLSGRAANTGELFF. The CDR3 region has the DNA TGTGCCAGCAGCGTACTAAGCGGGAGGGCCGCGAACACCGGGGAGCTGTTTTTT. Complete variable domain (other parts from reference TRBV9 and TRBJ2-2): DSGVTQTPKHLITATGQRVTLRCSPRSGDLSVYWYQQSLDQGLQFLIQYYNGEERAKGNILERFSAQQFPDLHSELNLSSLELGDSALYFCASSVLSGRAANTGELFFGEGSRLTVL.

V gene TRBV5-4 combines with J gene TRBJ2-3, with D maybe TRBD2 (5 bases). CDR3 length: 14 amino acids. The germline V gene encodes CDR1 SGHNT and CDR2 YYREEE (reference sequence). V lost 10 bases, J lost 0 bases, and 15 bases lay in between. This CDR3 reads CAVSDSTSTDTQYF. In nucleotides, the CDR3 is TGTGCCGTTTCGGACTCGACTAGCACAGATACGCAGTATTTT.

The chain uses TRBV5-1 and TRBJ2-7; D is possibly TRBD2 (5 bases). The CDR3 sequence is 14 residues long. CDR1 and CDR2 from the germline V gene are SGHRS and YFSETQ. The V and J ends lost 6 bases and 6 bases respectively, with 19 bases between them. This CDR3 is CASKTERTFGEQYF. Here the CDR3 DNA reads TGCGCCAGCAAAACGGAGCGGACCTTCGGCGAGCAGTACTTC.

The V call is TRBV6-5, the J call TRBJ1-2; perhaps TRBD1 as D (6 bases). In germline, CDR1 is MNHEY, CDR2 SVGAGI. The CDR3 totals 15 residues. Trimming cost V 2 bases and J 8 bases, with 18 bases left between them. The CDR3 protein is CASSYTPQGREGYTF. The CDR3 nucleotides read TGTGCCAGCAGTTACACTCCCCAGGGGCGAGAAGGCTACACCTTC.

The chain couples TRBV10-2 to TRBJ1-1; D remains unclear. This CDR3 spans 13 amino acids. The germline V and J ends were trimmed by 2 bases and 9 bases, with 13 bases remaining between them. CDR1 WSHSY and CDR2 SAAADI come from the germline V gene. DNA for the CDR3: TGCGCCAGCAGTGAGGAACAGCGGAGCAAAGCTTTCTTT. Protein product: CASSEEQRSKAFF.

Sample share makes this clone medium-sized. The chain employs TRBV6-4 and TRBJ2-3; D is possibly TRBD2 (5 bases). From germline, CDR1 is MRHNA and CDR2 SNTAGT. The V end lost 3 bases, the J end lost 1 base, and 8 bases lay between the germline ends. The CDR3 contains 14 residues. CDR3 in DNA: TGTGCCAGCAGTGAGGCCGGGGGCACAGATACGCAGTATTTT. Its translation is CASSEAGGTDTQYF.

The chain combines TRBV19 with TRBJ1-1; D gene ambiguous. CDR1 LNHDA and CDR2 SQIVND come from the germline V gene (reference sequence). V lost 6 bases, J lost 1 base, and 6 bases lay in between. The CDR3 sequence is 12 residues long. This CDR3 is CASRPGNTEAFF. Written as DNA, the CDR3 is TGTGCCAGTAGGCCAGGGAACACTGAAGCTTTCTTT.

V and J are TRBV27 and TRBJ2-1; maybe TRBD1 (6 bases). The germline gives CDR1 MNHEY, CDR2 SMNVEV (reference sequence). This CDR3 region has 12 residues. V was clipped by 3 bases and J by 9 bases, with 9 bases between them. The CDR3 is CASSFSGVEQFF. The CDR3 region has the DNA TGTGCCAGCAGTTTCTCAGGGGTTGAGCAGTTCTTC.

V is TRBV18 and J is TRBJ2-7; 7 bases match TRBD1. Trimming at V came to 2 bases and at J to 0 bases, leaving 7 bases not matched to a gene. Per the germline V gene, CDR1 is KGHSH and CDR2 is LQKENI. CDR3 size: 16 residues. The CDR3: CASSPGQALSSYEQYF. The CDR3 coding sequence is TGTGCCAGCTCACCAGGACAGGCCCTCAGCTCCTACGAGCAGTACTTC.

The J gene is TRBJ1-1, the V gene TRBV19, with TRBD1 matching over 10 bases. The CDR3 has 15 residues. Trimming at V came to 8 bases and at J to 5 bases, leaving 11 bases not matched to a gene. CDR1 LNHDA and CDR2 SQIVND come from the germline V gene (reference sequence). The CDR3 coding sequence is TGTGCCAGTTCTCGAAGACAGGGGGCTGGGACTGAAGCTTTCTTT. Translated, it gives CASSRRQGAGTEAFF. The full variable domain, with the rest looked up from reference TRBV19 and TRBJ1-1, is DGGITQSPKYLFRKEGQNVTLSCEQNLNHDAMYWYRQDPGQGLRLIYYSQIVNDFQKGDIAEGYSVSREKKESFPLTVTSAQKNPTAFYLCASSRRQGAGTEAFFGQGTRLTVV.

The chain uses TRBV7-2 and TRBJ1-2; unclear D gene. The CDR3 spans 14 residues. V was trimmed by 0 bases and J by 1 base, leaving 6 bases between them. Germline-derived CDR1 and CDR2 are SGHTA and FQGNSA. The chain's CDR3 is CASSLAAHNYGYTF. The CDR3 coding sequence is TGTGCCAGCAGCTTAGCCGCGCATAACTATGGCTACACCTTC. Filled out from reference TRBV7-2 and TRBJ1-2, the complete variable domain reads GAGVSQSPSNKVTEKGKDVELRCDPISGHTALYWYRQSLGQGLEFLIYFQGNSAPDKSGLPSDRFSAERTGGSVSTLTIQRTQQEDSAVYLCASSLAAHNYGYTFGSGTRLTVV.